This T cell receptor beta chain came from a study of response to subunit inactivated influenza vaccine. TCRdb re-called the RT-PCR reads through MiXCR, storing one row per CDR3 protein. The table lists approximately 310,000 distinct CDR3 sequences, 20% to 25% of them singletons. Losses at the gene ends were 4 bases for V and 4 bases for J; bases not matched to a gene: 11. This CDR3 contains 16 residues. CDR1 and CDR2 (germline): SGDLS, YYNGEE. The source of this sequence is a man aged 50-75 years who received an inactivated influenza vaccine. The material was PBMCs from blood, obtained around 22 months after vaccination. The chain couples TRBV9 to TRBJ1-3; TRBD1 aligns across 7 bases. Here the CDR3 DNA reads TGTGCCAGCAGCCCAGGGGGGGAACTTGAAGGAAACACCATATATTTT. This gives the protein CASSPGGELEGNTIYF.